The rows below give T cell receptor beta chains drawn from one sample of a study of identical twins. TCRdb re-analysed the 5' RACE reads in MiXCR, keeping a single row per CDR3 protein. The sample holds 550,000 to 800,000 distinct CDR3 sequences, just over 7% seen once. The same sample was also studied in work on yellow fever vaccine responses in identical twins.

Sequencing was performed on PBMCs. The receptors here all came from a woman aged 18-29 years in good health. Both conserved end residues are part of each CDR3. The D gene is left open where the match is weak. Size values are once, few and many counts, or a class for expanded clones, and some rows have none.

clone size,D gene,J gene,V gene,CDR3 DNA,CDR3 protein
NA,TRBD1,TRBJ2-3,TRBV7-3,TGTGCCAGCAGCAGGGGACAGGGGATAGGAGCCGCAGATACGCAGTATTTT,CASSRGQGIGAADTQYF
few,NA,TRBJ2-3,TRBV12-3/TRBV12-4,TGTGCCAGCAGTTACCTGACACCGCTAGATACGCAGTATTTT,CASSYLTPLDTQYF
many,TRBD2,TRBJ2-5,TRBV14,TGTGCCAGCAGCCAAAATAAAGCGGGGGGAGCACGGGAGACCCAGTACTTC,CASSQNKAGGARETQYF
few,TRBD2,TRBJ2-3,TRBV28,TGTGCCAGCAGTTTAATCCCAGCGGGAGGTTACATCACAGATACGCAGTATTTT,CASSLIPAGGYITDTQYF
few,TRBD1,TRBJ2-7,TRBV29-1,TGCAGCGTTGAGACAGGGTCTAACTACGAGCAGTACTTC,CSVETGSNYEQYF
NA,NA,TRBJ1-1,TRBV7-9,TGTGCCAGCAGCCCCCAGCAGGGGACGAACACTGAAGCTTTCTTT,CASSPQQGTNTEAFF
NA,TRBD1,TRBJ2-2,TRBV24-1,TGTGCCACCAGTGATTTTTCGACAGGGGGAGAGACCGGGGAGCTGTTTTTT,CATSDFSTGGETGELFF
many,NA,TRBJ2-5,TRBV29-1,TGCAGCGTGGTCACTTCAGGGGTTCGGGAGACCCAGTACTTC,CSVVTSGVRETQYF
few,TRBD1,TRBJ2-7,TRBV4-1,TGCGCCAGCAGCATGTCGACAGGGAACTACGAGCAGTACTTC,CASSMSTGNYEQYF
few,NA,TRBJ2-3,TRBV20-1,TGCAGTGCTAACTTACCGGACCGGATCACAGATACGCAGTATTTT,CSANLPDRITDTQYF
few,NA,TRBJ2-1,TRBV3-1,TGTGCCAGCAGCCAACTAGGTGTTAATGAGCAGTTCTTC,CASSQLGVNEQFF
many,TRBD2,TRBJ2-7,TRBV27,TGTGCCAACCCCGCCCGGGGGGGAAAGGAGGGCGAGCAGTACTTC,CANPARGGKEGEQYF
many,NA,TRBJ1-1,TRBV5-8,TGTGCCAGCAGCGCTGAGCCCGGGGTGAGCACTGAAGCTTTCTTT,CASSAEPGVSTEAFF
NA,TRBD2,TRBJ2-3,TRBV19,TGTGCCAGTAGTCCCGGGACTAGTCGGCCAGATACGCAGTATTTT,CASSPGTSRPDTQYF
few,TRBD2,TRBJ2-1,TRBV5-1,TGCGCCAGCAGCGCCCGACTAGCGGGTGACAACAATGAGCAGTTCTTC,CASSARLAGDNNEQFF
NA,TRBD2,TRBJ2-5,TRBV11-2,TGTGCCAGCAGCTTAGAACGGAGCGGGAGTATTCAAGAGACCCAGTACTTC,CASSLERSGSIQETQYF
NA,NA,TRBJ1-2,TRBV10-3,TGTGCCATCAGTGAGGAGGGGGACCCACCCTATGGCTACACCTTC,CAISEEGDPPYGYTF
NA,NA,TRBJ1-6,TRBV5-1,TGCGCCAGCAGCGAAAGTAGCTCCTATAATTCACCCCTCCACTTT,CASSESSSYNSPLHF
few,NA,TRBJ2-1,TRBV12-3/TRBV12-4,TGTGCCAGCAGTTTTGTCGGCTCCGGGACCCCAAGCTCCTACAATGAGCAGTTCTTC,CASSFVGSGTPSSYNEQFF
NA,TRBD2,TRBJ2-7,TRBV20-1,TGCAGTGCTCTGAGGCGGGGGAGCTACGAGCAGTACTTC,CSALRRGSYEQYF
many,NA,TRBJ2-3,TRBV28,TGTGCGAGCACCGGTCCCGTTACAAGCACAGATACGCAGTATTTT,CASTGPVTSTDTQYF
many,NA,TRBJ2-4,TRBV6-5,TGTGCCAGCAGTTACGGGTTAGCCAAAAACATTCAGTACTTC,CASSYGLAKNIQYF
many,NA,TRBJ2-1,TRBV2,TGTGCCAGCGCCCTAGTGCCCCCGTCCGGTGAGCAGTTCTTC,CASALVPPSGEQFF
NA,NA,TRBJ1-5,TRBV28,TGTGCCAGCAGTGCACTACCGACTTATAGCAATCAGCCCCAGCATTTT,CASSALPTYSNQPQHF
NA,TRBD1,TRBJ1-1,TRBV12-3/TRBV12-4,TGTGCCAGCAGAAGGGACAGCTACACAAGCGGTGAAGCTTTCTTT,CASRRDSYTSGEAFF
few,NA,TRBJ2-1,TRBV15,TGTGCCACCAGCAGAGATCCCGTGGGCAATGAGCAGTTCTTC,CATSRDPVGNEQFF
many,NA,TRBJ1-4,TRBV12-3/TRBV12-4,TGTGCCAGCAGTTTAGGTCGGGAAAAACTGTTTTTT,CASSLGREKLFF
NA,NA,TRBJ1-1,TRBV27,TGTGCCAGCAGTGTCCTACAGTACTTGAACACTGAAGCTTTCTTT,CASSVLQYLNTEAFF
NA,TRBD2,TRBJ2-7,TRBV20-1,TGCAGTGCTAGAGAACTAGCGGCCTCCTACGAGCAGTACTTC,CSARELAASYEQYF
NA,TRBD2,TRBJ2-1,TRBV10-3,TGTGCCATCACCCCGACTAGCGGGGGGAAGGGTGAGCAGTTCTTC,CAITPTSGGKGEQFF
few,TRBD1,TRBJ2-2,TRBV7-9,TGTGCCAGCAGCACCCGACAGGGGGGGAACACCGGGGAGCTGTTTTTT,CASSTRQGGNTGELFF
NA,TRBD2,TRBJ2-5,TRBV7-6,TGTGCCAGCAGCTTAGGTACTAGCGGGAGTCGAGAGACCCAGTACTTC,CASSLGTSGSRETQYF